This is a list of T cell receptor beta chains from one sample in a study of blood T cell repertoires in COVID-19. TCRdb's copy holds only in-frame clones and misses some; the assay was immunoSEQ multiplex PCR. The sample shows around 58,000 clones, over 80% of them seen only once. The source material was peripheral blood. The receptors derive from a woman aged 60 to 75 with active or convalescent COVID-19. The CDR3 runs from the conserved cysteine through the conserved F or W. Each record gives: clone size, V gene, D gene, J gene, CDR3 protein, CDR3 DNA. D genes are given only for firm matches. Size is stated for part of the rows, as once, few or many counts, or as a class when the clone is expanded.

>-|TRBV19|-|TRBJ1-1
CASSMGASGNTEAFF
TGTGCCAGTAGTATGGGTGCTAGCGGGAACACTGAAGCTTTCTTT
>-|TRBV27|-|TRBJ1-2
CASKDGGSLGNYGYTF
TGTGCCAGCAAAGATGGGGGGAGCTTAGGGAACTATGGCTACACCTTC
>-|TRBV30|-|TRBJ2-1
CAWSHGRDSEQFF
TGTGCCTGGTCCCACGGGAGGGACAGTGAGCAGTTCTTC
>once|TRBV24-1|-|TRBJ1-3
CATSAPPGQGNTIYF
TGTGCCACCAGTGCTCCCCCCGGACAGGGAAACACCATATATTTT
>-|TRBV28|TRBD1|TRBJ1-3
CASSVLTGAVNTIYF
TGTGCCAGCAGCGTTCTGACAGGGGCCGTGAACACCATATATTTT
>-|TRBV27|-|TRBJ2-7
CASSLAESYEQYF
TGTGCCAGCAGTTTAGCGGAGTCCTACGAGCAGTACTTC
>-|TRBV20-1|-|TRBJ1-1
CSAGAGFEAFF
TGCAGTGCTGGCGCCGGGTTTGAAGCTTTCTTT
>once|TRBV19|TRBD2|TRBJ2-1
CASLSGGLANEQFF
TGTGCCAGCCTCAGTGGGGGACTAGCTAATGAGCAGTTCTTC
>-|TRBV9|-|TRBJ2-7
CASSPSSYEQYF
TGTGCCAGCAGCCCGAGCTCCTACGAGCAGTACTTC
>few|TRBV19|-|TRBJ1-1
CASSIRDTYTEAFF
TGTGCCAGTAGTATAAGGGACACCTACACTGAAGCTTTCTTT
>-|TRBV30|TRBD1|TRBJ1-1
CAWSVAGQGVNTEAFF
TGTGCCTGGAGTGTCGCAGGGCAGGGGGTGAACACTGAAGCTTTCTTT
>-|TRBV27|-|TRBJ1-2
CASSFSGYGYTF
TGTGCCAGCAGTTTCTCGGGGTATGGCTACACCTTC
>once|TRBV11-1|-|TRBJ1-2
CASSLSGDYGYTF
TGTGCCAGCAGCTTGTCCGGAGACTATGGCTACACCTTC
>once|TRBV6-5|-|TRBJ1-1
CASSRAGNTEAFF
TGTGCCAGCAGTCGAGCCGGGAACACTGAAGCTTTCTTT
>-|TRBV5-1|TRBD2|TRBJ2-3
CASSPLSGGAYTQYF
TGCGCCAGCAGCCCCCTTAGCGGGGGGGCGTATACGCAGTATTTT
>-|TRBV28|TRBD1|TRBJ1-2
CASRPGQGLSYYGYTF
TGTGCCAGCAGACCGGGACAGGGACTTTCCTACTATGGCTACACCTTC
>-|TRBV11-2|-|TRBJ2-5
CASSSGPGETQYF
TGTGCCAGCAGCTCCGGTCCGGGGGAGACCCAGTACTTC
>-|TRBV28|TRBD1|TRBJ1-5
CASSTTRGQSQPQHF
TGTGCCAGCAGCACCACCAGGGGGCAGAGTCAGCCCCAGCATTTT
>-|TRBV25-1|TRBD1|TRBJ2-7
CASRLQGHEQYF
TGTGCCAGCAGACTACAGGGGCACGAGCAGTACTTC
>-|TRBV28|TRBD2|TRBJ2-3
CASSDSGRKADTQYF
TGTGCCAGCAGTGATAGCGGGAGAAAGGCAGATACGCAGTATTTT